The rows below give T cell receptor beta chains drawn from one sample of a study of control samples from healthy donors and cancer patients. Sequencing was performed with immunoSEQ multiplex PCR; in TCRdb, only in-frame clones are kept and a portion is missing. The sample consists of about 120,000 clones, about 95% of them appearing once. Input material: blood. The receptors come from a man younger than 45 in good health. The conserved cysteine and the conserved F or W are not part of the CDR3 here.

TRBV7-8	TRBJ2-3	ASSLAEVTQY
TRBV21-1	TRBJ1-5	ASSKKTAEGNQPQH
TRBV12-3/TRBV12-4	TRBJ1-2	ASSLGDPGGYT
TRBV6-5	TRBJ2-2	ANRLGNTGELF
TRBV20-1	TRBJ2-7	SASSRVYEQY
TRBV15	TRBJ1-5	ATNEGARSNQPQH
TRBV2	TRBJ2-1	ASRDYNEQF
TRBV7-9	TRBJ1-5	ASSLGGSDQPQH
TRBV19	TRBJ2-3	ASSIDPRRGGTDTQY
TRBV30	TRBJ1-1	AWSVRGNTEAF
TRBV5-1	TRBJ2-1	ASSPGPGRNEQF
TRBV5-8	TRBJ2-7	ASSLAGTGFYEQY
TRBV14	TRBJ2-2	ASSQDGGPGELF
TRBV9	TRBJ1-2	ASSVVGYT
TRBV6-6	TRBJ2-7	ASRPETARGEQY
TRBV7-9	TRBJ1-4	ASSLDRANEKLF
TRBV29-1	TRBJ2-7	SVGDSTYEQY
TRBV4-1	TRBJ2-3	ASSQPGSQGPSRDTQY
TRBV6-2/TRBV6-3	TRBJ1-1	ASSFSPGRPEAF
TRBV5-4	TRBJ1-6	ASSLKPGANSPLH
TRBV30	TRBJ1-2	AWSRDRGYGYT
TRBV29-1	TRBJ1-2	SVDGSWTNYGYT
TRBV9	TRBJ1-1	ASSSTGPGMGAF
TRBV27	TRBJ1-2	ASRPRTAFYGYT
TRBV5-1	TRBJ2-7	ASSPHVASYEQY
TRBV7-2	TRBJ1-6	ASSLTGVNSPLH
TRBV7-9	TRBJ2-2	ASSFWGSGAGGELF
TRBV28	TRBJ1-2	ASSGRTGRGYT
TRBV28	TRBJ1-1	ASSGTGGWTEAF
TRBV11-2	TRBJ2-2	ASSLTNTGELF
TRBV29-1	TRBJ1-2	SVETQGLGYT
TRBV25-1	TRBJ2-1	ASSDAAGAPYNEQF
TRBV27	TRBJ2-1	ASSLYSPRGGNEQF
TRBV7-3	TRBJ2-7	ASSEFEAPAYEQY
TRBV4-1	TRBJ2-7	ASSQARGPSYEQY
TRBV5-4	TRBJ2-1	ASSLALAGGRGEQF
TRBV5-1	TRBJ1-4	ASAVMPNEKLF
TRBV24-1	TRBJ2-2	ATSGRDSNTGELF
TRBV18	TRBJ1-4	ASSSGARNEKLF
TRBV3-1/TRBV3-2	TRBJ1-6	ASSQAGLATEQTPLH
TRBV18	TRBJ1-6	ASSPSNNSPLH
TRBV5-6	TRBJ2-1	ASSTPRGYNEQF
TRBV12-3/TRBV12-4	TRBJ2-7	ASRGPIYEQY
TRBV4-3	TRBJ2-1	ASSQATYNEQF
TRBV27	TRBJ2-1	ASTPSGVLYNEQF
TRBV28	TRBJ1-2	ASRAGQNYGYT
TRBV7-9	TRBJ1-5	ASSATDSNQPQH
TRBV7-9	TRBJ2-5	ASSLLQPAGSSQETQY
TRBV29-1	TRBJ2-1	SVEDHNEQF
TRBV7-9	TRBJ2-2	ASSEGLAGSTGELF
TRBV6-2/TRBV6-3	TRBJ1-5	ASSSPRGQRQPQH